These 27 T cell receptor beta chains originate from one sample sequenced in a study of blood T cell repertoires in COVID-19. The protocol was immunoSEQ multiplex PCR, while the TCRdb copy is restricted to in-frame clones and leaves out a portion. The sample records 200,000 to 250,000 clones, just under 85% being singletons. Specimen: PBMCs or T cells enriched from blood (not recorded which). These receptors originate from a woman aged 40 to 50 with acute COVID-19.

The chain joins TRBV28 to TRBJ1-6, with D possibly TRBD1 on 6 matching bases. Germline CDR1 and CDR2: MDHEN and SYDVKM. The CDR3 loop spans 20 amino acids. V dropped 6 bases and J dropped 0 bases, with 24 bases sitting between them. Here the CDR3 reads CASSPLRGGARGSYNSPLHF. CDR3 DNA: TGTGCCAGCAGCCCCCTCCGTGGGGGGGCGCGGGGCTCCTATAATTCACCCCTCCACTTT.

The chain employs TRBV30 and TRBJ2-7; 8 nucleotides align to TRBD2. The CDR3 extends over 13 amino acids. Looked up from germline, CDR1 is GTSNPN and CDR2 is SVGIG (reference sequence). V shed 4 bases and J 3 bases; nucleotides not matched to a gene: 5. CDR3 amino acids: CAWNPGGDYEQYF. DNA of the CDR3: TGTGCCTGGAACCCCGGGGGGGACTACGAGCAGTACTTC.

The chain links TRBV19 to TRBJ1-1, with D possibly being TRBD1 (6 bases). Trimming left V 6 bases short and J 4 bases short, with 15 bases between. Germline V CDR1 and CDR2: LNHDA, SQIVND (reference sequence). This CDR3 has 14 amino acids. CDR3 protein: CASSSQGQGTEAFF. The CDR3 DNA sequence: TGTGCCAGTAGCTCACAGGGTCAGGGCACTGAAGCTTTCTTT.

CDR3 nucleotides: TGTGCCAGCAGCTTAGCCAGGCCTCCCTCCTACGAGCAGTACTTC. Protein: CASSLARPPSYEQYF. This rearrangement joins TRBV11-2 to TRBJ2-7; D uncertain. Trimming left V 1 base short and J 0 bases short, with 10 bases between. The CDR3 contains 15 residues. CDR1 and CDR2 (germline): SGHAT, FQNNGV.

This chain joins TRBV7-2 and TRBJ2-3; 15 bases match TRBD2. After removal of 5 bases from V and 2 bases from J, the junction contained 8 bases not matched to a gene. CDR3 length equals 18 residues. Germline V gene sequence: CDR1 SGHTA, CDR2 FQGNSA. CDR3 region: CASSLGLAGGRFTDTQYF. As DNA, the CDR3 is TGTGCCAGCAGCCTTGGACTAGCGGGGGGGAGGTTCACAGATACGCAGTATTTT.

This CDR3 reads CASSPPGQGGYGYTF. Here the CDR3 DNA reads TGCGCCAGCAGCCCTCCGGGACAGGGAGGCTATGGCTACACCTTC. V and J are TRBV5-1 and TRBJ1-2; 9 nucleotides align to TRBD1. Germline-derived CDR1 and CDR2 are SGHRS and YFSETQ. The CDR3 is 15 amino acids. V lost 4 bases, J lost 4 bases, and 8 bases stayed unmatched. The whole variable domain, remainder taken from reference TRBV5-1 and TRBJ1-2, is KAGVTQTPRYLIKTRGQQVTLSCSPISGHRSVSWYQQTPGQGLQFLFEYFSETQRNKGNFPGRFSGRQFSNSRSEMNVSTLELGDSALYLCASSPPGQGGYGYTFGSGTRLTVV.

The chain is built from TRBV14 and TRBJ1-2; the D is unclear. Germline lookup yields CDR1 SGHDN and CDR2 FVKESK. Trimming took off 4 bases at V and 8 bases at J, with 17 bases between the two ends. CDR3 size: 14 residues. CDR3 in amino acids: CASSPFQSLRGYTF. As DNA, the CDR3 is TGTGCCAGCAGCCCCTTCCAGTCTCTCCGCGGCTACACCTTC.

This chain uses TRBV2 with TRBJ2-1; 10 bases align to TRBD2. V lost 6 bases and J lost 7; bases outside the gene matches: 6. Germline V CDR1 and CDR2: SNHLY, FYNNEI. This CDR3 has 14 residues. The CDR3, as DNA: TGTGCCAGCAGGTCCGGGACTAGCGTAAATGAGCAGTTCTTC. This gives the protein CASRSGTSVNEQFF.

The rearrangement links TRBV11-2 to TRBJ1-4, with 9 bases identical to TRBD1. The germline V gene has CDR1 SGHAT and CDR2 FQNNGV. The CDR3 has 14 amino acids. Unmatched junction bases numbered 6, after V lost 5 bases and J lost 8 bases. In DNA form, the CDR3 reads TGTGCCAGCAGCATTACAGGGGGCGAAGAAAAACTGTTTTTT. Amino acid sequence: CASSITGGEEKLFF.

The V and J genes are TRBV6-2 or TRBV6-3 and TRBJ1-4, with 7 nucleotides matching TRBD1. Germline lookup yields CDR1 MNHEY and CDR2 SVGEGT. After removal of 0 bases from V and 0 bases from J, the junction contained 7 bases not matched to a gene. This CDR3 region has 18 residues. The CDR3, as DNA: TGTGCCAGCAGTTACTCATACGCGGACAGGCCAACTAATGAAAAACTGTTTTTT. Its translation: CASSYSYADRPTNEKLFF.

The gene calls are TRBV30 and TRBJ2-7, with D maybe TRBD1 (5 bases). The CDR3 length is 14 residues. Germline V gene sequence: CDR1 GTSNPN, CDR2 SVGIG (reference sequence). V lost 4 bases and J lost 3, with 16 bases in between. This CDR3 reads CAWNYPGQDYEQYF. CDR3 bases: TGTGCCTGGAATTACCCCGGACAAGACTACGAGCAGTACTTC.

The chain combines TRBV13 with TRBJ2-2; 11 nucleotides agree with TRBD2. The germline gives CDR1 PRHDT, CDR2 FYEKMQ (reference sequence). This CDR3 is 16 amino acids long. Germline trimming cut 0 bases from V and 6 bases from J; bases unmatched to any gene: 3. DNA for the CDR3: TGTGCCAGCAGCTTAGGACTAGCGGGAGAGGCCGGGGAGCTGTTTTTT. It yields the protein CASSLGLAGEAGELFF.

This chain uses TRBV19 with TRBJ1-3, with 11 bases that match TRBD1. The V and J ends lost 0 bases and 2 bases, in that order; junction bases with no gene match: 12. Germline V gene lookup returns CDR1 LNHDA and CDR2 SQIVND (reference sequence). CDR3 length: 20 residues. CDR3 nucleotides: TGTGCCAGTAGTATAGATGGGACAGGGGGACCTTTTATTCCTGGAAACACCATATATTTT. As protein: CASSIDGTGGPFIPGNTIYF. Combining the CDR3 with reference TRBV19 and TRBJ1-3 gives the whole variable domain DGGITQSPKYLFRKEGQNVTLSCEQNLNHDAMYWYRQDPGQGLRLIYYSQIVNDFQKGDIAEGYSVSREKKESFPLTVTSAQKNPTAFYLCASSIDGTGGPFIPGNTIYFGEGSWLTVV.

The V and J genes are TRBV19 and TRBJ2-7, with 14 bases that match TRBD2. The germline CDR1 and CDR2 sequences are LNHDA and SQIVND (reference sequence). This CDR3 is built from 17 residues. With V trimmed by 10 bases and J by 4 bases, 15 bases remained unmatched. In nucleotides, the CDR3 is TGTGCCACCCACGGAGGGACTAGCGGGGGACTCCAATACGAGCAGTACTTC. Protein: CATHGGTSGGLQYEQYF.

The chain uses TRBV6-5 and TRBJ2-3; TRBD1 matches 11 bases. This CDR3 is 14 amino acids long. V shed 9 bases and J 4 bases; nucleotides not matched to a gene: 6. In germline, CDR1 is MNHEY, CDR2 SVGAGI. CDR3 region: CARGLGQGADTQYF. CDR3 nucleotides: TGTGCCAGGGGGCTGGGACAGGGGGCAGATACGCAGTATTTT.

The chain combines TRBV2 with TRBJ2-1; D remains unclear. The CDR3 consists of 15 residues. The germline gives CDR1 SNHLY, CDR2 FYNNEI. V lost 1 base and J 0 bases, leaving 7 bases between the germline ends. CDR3 nucleotides: TGTGCCAGCAGTGAAGATGCGAGCTCCTACAATGAGCAGTTCTTC. Residues: CASSEDASSYNEQFF. Variable domain in full (rest from reference TRBV2 and TRBJ2-1): EPEVTQTPSHQVTQMGQEVILRCVPISNHLYFYWYRQILGQKVEFLVSFYNNEISEKSEIFDDQFSVERPDGSNFTLKIRSTKLEDSAMYFCASSEDASSYNEQFFGPGTRLTVL.

The V gene is TRBV4-3, the J gene TRBJ1-4, with D perhaps TRBD1 (5 bases). The CDR3 sequence is 17 residues long. The V and J ends lost 0 bases and 0 bases respectively, with 11 bases between them. Per germline, CDR1 LGHNA and CDR2 YSLEER. CDR3 DNA sequence: TGCGCCAGCAGCCAAGATCCCAGGGCTTCAACTAATGAAAAACTGTTTTTT. Translated, it gives CASSQDPRASTNEKLFF.

This clone was counted a single time. The gene calls are TRBV27 and TRBJ2-7; D possibly corresponds to TRBD2 (6 bases). Trimming pared 4 bases from V and 2 bases from J, leaving 15 bases between. The CDR3 consists of 15 residues. Germline V lookup: CDR1 MNHEY, CDR2 SMNVEV (reference sequence). The CDR3: CASSYGGAGPYEQYF. CDR3 DNA sequence: TGTGCCAGCAGTTACGGAGGGGCGGGTCCCTACGAGCAGTACTTC.

This clone occurred once. The chain couples TRBV6-5 to TRBJ1-1, with D possibly TRBD1 on 5 matching bases. V dropped 6 bases and J dropped 4 bases, with 18 bases sitting between them. The germline CDR1 and CDR2 sequences are MNHEY and SVGAGI. The CDR3 consists of 15 residues. Here the CDR3 DNA reads TGTGCCAGCAGGGCGGGACGGGAGAGGATCACTGAAGCTTTCTTT. Its translation: CASRAGRERITEAFF.

This chain links TRBV24-1 with TRBJ2-2; the match to TRBD1 covers 8 bases. Germline assignment: CDR1 KGHDR and CDR2 SFDVKD. The CDR3 consists of 14 residues. V trimming: 10 bases; J trimming: 0 bases; junction bases outside the gene matches: 3. Here the CDR3 DNA reads TGTGCCACTAAGGACAGGGCGAACACCGGGGAGCTGTTTTTT. This sequence encodes CATKDRANTGELFF.

The chain recombines TRBV12-3 or TRBV12-4 with TRBJ1-1; D is unclear. The CDR3 spans 13 residues. V lost 6 bases and J lost 1, with 9 bases in between. The CDR3 protein is CASSHPQNTEAFF. The DNA of the CDR3 is TGTGCCAGCAGCCACCCACAGAACACTGAAGCTTTCTTT.

This CDR3 is CASRTGQGAYNEQFF. The CDR3 region has the DNA TGTGCCAGCAGGACGGGACAGGGGGCCTACAATGAGCAGTTCTTC. The rearrangement uses TRBV27 and TRBJ2-1; TRBD1 matches at 11 bases. V gave up 6 bases and J gave up 2 bases; unmatched junction bases: 3. Germline V CDR1 and CDR2: MNHEY, SMNVEV (reference sequence). The CDR3 is 15 amino acids.

The V gene is TRBV6-1, the J gene TRBJ1-4, with a possible D match to TRBD1 (5 bases). The length of the CDR3 is 16 residues. V dropped 3 bases and J dropped 0 bases, with 11 bases sitting between them. Germline lookup yields CDR1 MNHNS and CDR2 SASEGT. The CDR3 loop is CASSDRVMATNEKLFF. The CDR3, as DNA: TGTGCCAGCAGTGACAGGGTTATGGCAACTAATGAAAAACTGTTTTTT.

The V call is TRBV30, the J call TRBJ2-7, with 9 bases that match TRBD1. J gave up 9 bases and V 6 bases, and 15 bases lay outside the gene matches. The germline V gene has CDR1 GTSNPN and CDR2 SVGIG (reference sequence). The CDR3 is made up of 14 amino acids. DNA for the CDR3: TGTGCCTGTCGACCGGGACAGGGATCTCGGGGGCAGTACTTC. Translated: CACRPGQGSRGQYF.

This rearrangement joins TRBV4-2 to TRBJ1-1; TRBD1 matches 7 bases. Germline CDR1 reads LGHNA; CDR2 reads YNFKEQ. V was pared by 1 base and J by 1 base, with 18 bases of the junction left unmatched. The CDR3 totals 20 residues. CDR3 nucleotide sequence: TGTGCCAGCAGCCAAGCCCGGCCGGGACAGTACCGGGAACGGAACACTGAAGCTTTCTTT. This sequence encodes CASSQARPGQYRERNTEAFF.

This clone was seen more than once but under ten times. The gene calls are TRBV19 and TRBJ2-2; TRBD2 matches at 7 bases. Germline V lookup: CDR1 LNHDA, CDR2 SQIVND (reference sequence). The CDR3 runs to 17 residues. V shed 2 bases and J 1 base; nucleotides not matched to a gene: 7. CDR3 nucleotides: TGTGCCAGTAGTATACCGGGGGTAGCGGGGAACACCGGGGAGCTGTTTTTT. This gives the protein CASSIPGVAGNTGELFF.

V gene TRBV15 combines with J gene TRBJ2-7; 12 bases match TRBD2. Trimming at V came to 6 bases and at J to 3 bases, leaving 6 bases not matched to a gene. Germline-derived CDR1 and CDR2 are LNHNV and YYDKDF (reference sequence). There are 15 residues in the CDR3. The CDR3 spells CATSLTSGSYYEQYF. CDR3 sequence (DNA): TGTGCCACCAGTCTGACTAGCGGGAGTTACTACGAGCAGTACTTC.